The next 17 T cell receptor beta chains were all read from a single sample in a study of CD8+CD57+ T cells in acquired aplastic anemia. It was patients with CD8+CD57+ cell expansion by flow cytometry who were chosen for sequencing. The TCR beta profiling, which covered VDJ combination and CDR3 sequence, was carried out using genomic DNA as the template. TCRdb re-derived calls from the reads in MiXCR, one entry per CDR3 protein. The table includes 160,000 or so distinct CDR3 sequences, more than 40% detected once. Source material: sorted CD4+, CD8+, or CD8+CD57+ T cells (not recorded which) from PBMCs. These receptors originate from a human donor with aplastic anemia.

This clonotype was seen at least ten times. The rearrangement links TRBV12-3 or TRBV12-4 to TRBJ2-1; D might be TRBD2 (5 bases). This CDR3 is built from 13 residues. Trimming cost V 4 bases and J 14 bases, with 18 bases left between them. The CDR3 nucleotides are TGTGCCAGCAGTTCCTCCTACGACTACGGGGAGTTCTTC. Translating gives CASSSSYDYGEFF.

There are many counts of this clonotype. The chain couples TRBV9 to TRBJ2-2; no clear D. Per germline, CDR1 SGDLS and CDR2 YYNGEE. V dropped 7 bases and J dropped 3 bases, with 4 bases sitting between them. This CDR3 is built from 11 residues. The CDR3 DNA is TGTGCCAGCTGGGACACCGGGGAGCTGTTTTTT. Translation: CASWDTGELFF.

This clonotype was detected ten times or more. This chain links TRBV5-6 with TRBJ1-5, with 9 positions matching TRBD1. The CDR3 consists of 15 residues. J was trimmed by 3 bases and V by 3 bases; bases with no gene match: 4. The germline CDR1 and CDR2 sequences are SGHDT and YYEEEE. CDR3 region: CASSWGQGFNQPQHF. The CDR3 DNA sequence: TGTGCCAGCAGCTGGGGACAGGGCTTCAATCAGCCCCAGCATTTT.

The chain is built from TRBV5-4 and TRBJ2-2, with a weak D call TRBD2 (6 bases). From germline, CDR1 is SGHNT and CDR2 YYREEE (reference sequence). V shed 5 bases and J shed 3 bases, with 8 bases lying between them. CDR3 length equals 13 residues. The DNA for the CDR3 is TGTGCCAGCAGTCGGGACTACACCGGGGAGCTGTTTTTT. Translation: CASSRDYTGELFF.

The chain carries TRBV14 and TRBJ2-7; 8 nucleotides line up with TRBD2. CDR3 size: 15 residues. Germline values: CDR1 SGHDN, CDR2 FVKESK. V lost 4 bases and J lost 4; bases outside the gene matches: 9. CDR3 nucleotides: TGTGCCAGCAGCCCTAGGACGGGGGGGCATTACGAGCAGTACTTC. Its protein is CASSPRTGGHYEQYF.

Comment on this clonotype: As the CDR3 is not closed by the conserved phenylalanine or tryptophan, this likely results from a read error. The V and J genes are TRBV24-1 and TRBJ1-1; D remains ambiguous. Per germline, CDR1 KGHDR and CDR2 SFDVKD. Trimming removed 8 bases from V and 1 base from J, with 13 bases in between. The CDR3 has 14 residues. CDR3 in DNA: TGTGCCACCAAGGTGGAGGGTCGGAACACTGAAGCTTTCCTT. Amino acid sequence: CATKVEGRNTEAFL.

This clonotype has a handful of counts. The rearrangement uses TRBV4-3 and TRBJ2-7; a weak D match, TRBD1 (6 bases). Germline V gene sequence: CDR1 LGHNA, CDR2 YSLEER. The CDR3 sequence is 15 residues long. The V end was cut by 2 bases, the J end by 0 bases, with 11 bases between. CDR3 loop: CASSQFRDISYEQYF. In nucleotides, the CDR3 is TGCGCCAGCAGCCAATTCCGGGACATCTCCTACGAGCAGTACTTC.

This clonotype was recorded many times. V usage is TRBV30 and J usage is TRBJ1-1; 9 bases line up with TRBD1. Trimming took 7 bases from V and 5 from J; bases not matched to a gene: 8. CDR1 and CDR2 from the germline V gene are GTSNPN and SVGIG (reference sequence). The CDR3 sequence is 13 residues long. The CDR3 nucleotides read TGTGCCTCACAGGGACAGGGTTGGACTGAAGCTTTCTTT. Its translation is CASQGQGWTEAFF.

The chain joins TRBV10-3 to TRBJ2-3; 9 positions match TRBD2. The CDR3 loop spans 14 amino acids. The germline V gene has CDR1 ENHRY and CDR2 SYGVKD. J gave up 1 base and V 6 bases, and 2 bases lay outside the gene matches. This CDR3 reads CAISVAGGTDTQYF. In DNA form, the CDR3 reads TGTGCCATCAGCGTAGCGGGGGGCACAGATACGCAGTATTTT.

The chain is built from TRBV19 and TRBJ1-5; no clear D gene. V lost 8 bases, J lost 0 bases, and 11 bases lay in between. Germline CDR1 reads LNHDA; CDR2 reads SQIVND (reference sequence). The CDR3 covers 14 residues. CDR3 bases: TGTGCCAGTCAGTTCGTGAATAGCAATCAGCCCCAGCATTTT. Translated: CASQFVNSNQPQHF.

The chain is built from TRBV29-1 and TRBJ1-1; no definite D call. This CDR3 contains 13 residues. In germline, CDR1 is SQVTM, CDR2 ANQGSEA. V was trimmed by 4 bases and J by 0 bases, leaving 9 bases between them. CDR3 in DNA: TGCAGCGTTGGTGCGGGGATGAACACTGAAGCTTTCTTT. Its protein is CSVGAGMNTEAFF.

The V gene is TRBV11-2, the J gene TRBJ2-4; TRBD1 agrees at 7 bases. This CDR3 comprises 16 residues. Unmatched junction bases numbered 11, after V lost 4 bases and J lost 5 bases. Germline CDR1 is SGHAT and CDR2 is FQNNGV. DNA of the CDR3: TGTGCCAGCAGCTCATTCAACAGGGGTACCCAAAACATTCAGTACTTC. This gives the protein CASSSFNRGTQNIQYF.

This clonotype was found many times. Here the CDR3 DNA reads TGTGCCAGCAGCTTAGCAGGGTGGAACACTGAAGCTTTCTTT. It translates to CASSLAGWNTEAFF. The genes are TRBV7-2 and TRBJ1-1; D is unclear. This CDR3 is built from 14 residues. Trimming removed 0 bases from V and 1 base from J, with 6 bases in between. Germline lookup yields CDR1 SGHTA and CDR2 FQGNSA.

This clonotype was seen many times. The chain combines TRBV6-1 with TRBJ2-1, with D perhaps matching TRBD2 (6 bases). The CDR3 spans 14 residues. The germline CDR1 and CDR2 sequences are MNHNS and SASEGT. Trimming took 3 bases from V and 2 from J, leaving 8 bases between them. The CDR3 DNA reads as TGTGCCAGCAGTGATGGGGGGACCTACAATGAGCAGTTCTTC. Its translation: CASSDGGTYNEQFF.

The chain links TRBV20-1 to TRBJ1-5; D not resolved. Germline CDR1 reads DFQATT; CDR2 reads SNEGSKA (reference sequence). This CDR3 contains 14 residues. V gave up 5 bases and J gave up 3 bases, with 14 bases separating them. In nucleotides, the CDR3 is TGCAGTGCTGGTCAAGGAGTTTCCAATCAGCCCCAGCATTTT. Amino acid sequence: CSAGQGVSNQPQHF.

This clonotype was counted only a few times. The chain joins TRBV5-6 to TRBJ1-6, with a possible D match to TRBD1 (5 bases). The V and J ends lost 1 base and 10 bases respectively, with 12 bases between them. Germline CDR1 and CDR2: SGHDT and YYEEEE. The length of the CDR3 is 14 residues. CDR3 in DNA: TGTGCCAGCAGCTTGAACCAGGGTCGATCACCCCTCCACTTT. Its translation: CASSLNQGRSPLHF. Full variable domain (outside the CDR3, taken from reference TRBV5-6 and TRBJ1-6): DAGVTQSPTHLIKTRGQQVTLRCSPKSGHDTVSWYQQALGQGPQFIFQYYEEEERQRGNFPDRFSGHQFPNYSSELNVNALLLGDSALYLCASSLNQGRSPLHFGNGTRLTVT.

This clonotype was picked up a small number of times. The DNA of the CDR3 is TGTGCCAGCAGCCCAGGAGGAGACAGGGGTTCTAATGAAAAACTGTTTTTT. The encoded protein is CASSPGGDRGSNEKLFF. V and J are TRBV11-1 and TRBJ1-4, with 8 positions matching TRBD1. V lost 5 bases and J lost 3; bases outside the gene matches: 11. Germline lookup yields CDR1 SGHAT and CDR2 FQDESV (reference sequence). The CDR3 loop spans 17 amino acids.